Listed below are T cell receptor beta chains from one sample, sequenced in a study of shared clonotypes between healthy human individuals. TCRdb keeps only in-frame clones here, not all; method: immunoSEQ multiplex PCR. The sample holds 150,000 to 200,000 clones; roughly 91% are singletons and the top ten take about 0.07%. The sequenced sample consisted of naive CD4+ T cells sorted from blood. The receptors derive from a woman aged 25 to 39 in good health. The CDR3 runs from the conserved cysteine through the conserved F or W. The D gene is left open where the match is weak. The size entry is marked missing in some rows and otherwise reads once, few, many or a size class.

d_call	v_call	j_call	clone_size	cdr3_length	cdr3_aa	cdr3_nt
TRBD1	TRBV5-6	TRBJ2-2	.	16	CASSPRQGLYTGELFF	TGTGCCAGCAGCCCCCGACAGGGGCTTTACACCGGGGAGCTGTTTTTT
.	TRBV18	TRBJ2-2	.	17	CASSRTGQGANSGELFF	TGTGCCAGCTCACGGACGGGTCAGGGAGCGAACTCGGGGGAGCTGTTTTTT
TRBD2	TRBV7-9	TRBJ2-7	.	15	CASSLALADASEQYF	TGTGCCAGCAGCTTAGCCCTAGCGGACGCCTCCGAGCAGTACTTC
TRBD1	TRBV6-5	TRBJ1-4	.	13	CASSDRGQEKLFF	TGTGCCAGCAGCGACAGGGGGCAGGAAAAACTGTTTTTT
.	TRBV5-4	TRBJ1-3	.	15	CASSPDSNSGNTIYF	TGTGCCAGCAGCCCGGACAGCAACTCTGGAAACACCATATATTTT
.	TRBV7-2	TRBJ2-7	.	13	CASRGRSSYEQYF	TGTGCCAGCAGGGGCAGGAGCTCCTACGAGCAGTACTTC
TRBD1	TRBV10-3	TRBJ2-7	few	15	CAISESGTGLHEQYF	TGTGCCATCAGTGAGTCTGGGACAGGGTTACACGAGCAGTACTTC
.	TRBV27	TRBJ1-5	.	16	CASKPDSLYSNQPQHF	TGTGCCAGCAAACCGGACAGCCTCTATAGCAATCAGCCCCAGCATTTT
.	TRBV29-1	TRBJ1-1	.	13	CSVSPRLNTEAFF	TGCAGCGTTTCCCCGCGTCTGAACACTGAAGCTTTCTTT
TRBD2	TRBV27	TRBJ2-7	.	15	CASSLLPGLELEQYF	TGTGCCAGCAGCCTACTTCCGGGACTAGAACTTGAGCAGTACTTC
.	TRBV18	TRBJ2-5	.	12	CASSPVGSEQYF	TGTGCCAGCTCACCGGTGGGGTCGGAGCAGTACTTC
.	TRBV30	TRBJ2-5	.	13	CAWTPGVRETQYF	TGTGCCTGGACCCCAGGGGTGAGAGAGACCCAGTACTTC
TRBD2	TRBV5-1	TRBJ2-7	.	18	CASSPEGFRGGSYYEQYF	TGCGCCAGCAGCCCGGAAGGTTTTAGGGGCGGGAGCTACTACGAGCAGTACTTC
.	TRBV5-6	TRBJ2-3	once	11	CASSLTDTQYF	TGTGCCAGCAGCCTCACAGATACGCAGTATTTT
TRBD1	TRBV11-3	TRBJ2-1	.	16	CASSPGLGTGDSEQFF	TGTGCCAGCAGCCCCGGCCTCGGGACAGGGGATTCTGAGCAGTTCTTC
.	TRBV9	TRBJ1-2	.	14	CASSVVSGKGYYTF	TGTGCCAGCAGCGTAGTTTCAGGGAAGGGATACTACACCTTC
TRBD1	TRBV18	TRBJ1-2	.	18	CASSPERGQSGYYYGYTF	TGTGCCAGCTCACCGGAAAGGGGGCAGTCGGGCTATTACTATGGCTACACCTTC